The sequence of this T cell receptor beta chain was determined in a study of tumor and adjacent non-tumor tissue in lung cancer (dated by TCRdb to between 2017 and 2018). For the study in its entirety: By cancer type, the cohort comprised some 13 adenocarcinoma patients, a couple of squamous cell carcinoma patients and 1 small cell lung cancer patient. Around 30 paired specimens, one tumor and one normal lung sample per patient, were profiled by TCRbeta CDR3 sequencing. In total, sequencing yielded over 95 million productive TCRbeta reads, which works out to an average of around 3.9 million reads per sample. The study compared bulk TCRbeta repertoires from lung tumor tissue and matched distant non-tumor lung tissue of some 14 lung cancer patients. The 15 enrolled patients, of whom around 10 were men and 5 were women, were aged roughly 31 to 85 years and were diagnosed with TNM stage I to III disease. The paper's findings and limits, for the study overall: Neither the sequencing platform nor unique molecular identifiers are mentioned in the methods. A significantly larger cumulative share of the repertoire was made up by the top 100 clones in normal lung than in tumor tissue. Because peripheral blood was not sequenced, the blood TCRbeta repertoires of the lung cancer patients in the study went unexamined. Significantly higher TCR diversity was found in younger patients, and higher tumor TCR diversity was associated with shorter overall and disease-free survival. With only about 14 patients in the cohort, the authors noted that larger samples and more detailed clinical data are needed. Tumor tissue showed significantly higher TCR diversity (inverse Simpson) than normal lung tissue, at about 400 vs 150 (P = 0.0075, Mann-Whitney U test).

This clonotype was detected many times. The target of this receptor is not known. Per-base quality was not reported, and no clone a single base away is much larger than it. Trimming removed 1 base from V and 4 bases from J, leaving 12 bases between the germline ends. Including the terminal cysteine and phenylalanine, the CDR3 comprises 14 residues. Of all the DNA, just the CDR3 is kept, 42 bases in frame from base 1. CDR1 is given as SGHRS and CDR2 as YFSETQ, both from the germline V gene. RNA was isolated from bulk, unsorted tissue, and RNA quality was assessed with a NanoDrop ND-1000 and an Agilent 2100. The normal lung samples consisted of distant non-tumor tissue collected more than 3 cm from the tumor edge. Newly diagnosed lung cancer patients without prior chemotherapy who had been admitted for thoracic surgery in China between August and November 2014 were enrolled as donors. Anyone who had undergone radiotherapy or chemotherapy before, or who had another cancer at the same time, was left out of the study. Surgical tissue pieces of roughly 1-2.1 cm3 were preserved in RNAlater solution and stored at -80 °C until use.

The library was built by means of multiplex PCR. The listed sequencing device is Illumina HiSeq 2500. Following protocols modified from ARM-PCR, the researchers constructed TCRbeta libraries through three rounds of nested PCR with primers (Table S4). Before sequencing, PCR products of 200-500 bp were excised from the gel and purified with the QIAquick gel extraction kit. In the paper's pipeline: Reads were cleaned with Trimmomatic, merged with FLASH into complete CDR3 sequences, and assigned to V(D)J germline segments with MiTCR. VDJtools was used to compute clonal diversity as the inverse Simpson's index. A read counted as productive if the sequence was in-frame and lacked a premature stop codon. The raw public reads went through TCRdb reprocessing: fastp at Q25, MiXCR clone calling, in-frame beta chains kept. Under each unique CDR3 protein, matching rows form one entry showing the most common genes and DNA. TCRdb assigned the V and J calls; the authors' analysis was not used. The sample contains about 67,000 distinct CDR3 sequences, about 77% of them found a single time. Around 43% of the sample comes from the top ten.

Specimen: distant non-tumor lung tissue. This receptor was obtained from a man aged 55-75 years with non-small cell lung cancer. The sequence is built from TRBV5-1 and TRBJ2-7; the D region possibly corresponds to TRBD1 (6 bases align). The DNA is TGCGCCAGCAGCTTGATGGGGGCGGAGTACGAGCAGTACTTC. The resulting protein is CASSLMGAEYEQYF.